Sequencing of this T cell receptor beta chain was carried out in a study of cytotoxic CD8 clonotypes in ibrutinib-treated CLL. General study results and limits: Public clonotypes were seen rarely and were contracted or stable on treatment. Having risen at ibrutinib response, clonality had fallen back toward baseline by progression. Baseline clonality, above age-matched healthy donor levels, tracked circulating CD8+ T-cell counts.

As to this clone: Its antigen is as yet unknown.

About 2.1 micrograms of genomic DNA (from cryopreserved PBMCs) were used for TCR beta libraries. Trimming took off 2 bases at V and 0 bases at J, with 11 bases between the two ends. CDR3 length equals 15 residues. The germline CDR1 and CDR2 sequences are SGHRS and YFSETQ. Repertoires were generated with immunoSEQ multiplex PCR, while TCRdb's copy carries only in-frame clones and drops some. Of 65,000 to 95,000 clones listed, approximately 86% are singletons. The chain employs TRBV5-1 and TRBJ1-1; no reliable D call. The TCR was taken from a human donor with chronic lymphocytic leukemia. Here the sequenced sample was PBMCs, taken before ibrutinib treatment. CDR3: CASSFGYLMNTEAFF. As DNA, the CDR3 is TGCGCCAGCAGCTTCGGGTACTTAATGAACACTGAAGCTTTCTTT.